Sequencing of this T cell receptor (beta chain) was carried out in a study of T cell responses to AZD1222 COVID-19 vaccine. Whole-study context: Pooling covered second doses at about 4 or about 12 weeks.

Looked up from germline, CDR1 is SGHTA and CDR2 is FQGNSA. The CDR3 extends over 14 amino acids. Deletions cut 5 bases from V and 8 bases from J, with 16 bases between. Using immunoSEQ multiplex PCR, the repertoire was profiled, and TCRdb retains in-frame clones only, with some absent. The sample has around 84,000 clones, 86% seen once. The clonotype was recovered from an adult in good health. The chain uses TRBV7-2 and TRBJ1-3; the D is unclear. The specimen comprised peripheral blood, sampled on day 0 of AZD1222 vaccination. CDR3 loop: CASSLIATGDTIYF. CDR3 in DNA: TGTGCCAGCAGCCTGATCGCGACGGGAGACACCATATATTTT. Combining the CDR3 with reference TRBV7-2 and TRBJ1-3 gives the whole variable domain GAGVSQSPSNKVTEKGKDVELRCDPISGHTALYWYRQSLGQGLEFLIYFQGNSAPDKSGLPSDRFSAERTGGSVSTLTIQRTQQEDSAVYLCASSLIATGDTIYFGEGSWLTVV.